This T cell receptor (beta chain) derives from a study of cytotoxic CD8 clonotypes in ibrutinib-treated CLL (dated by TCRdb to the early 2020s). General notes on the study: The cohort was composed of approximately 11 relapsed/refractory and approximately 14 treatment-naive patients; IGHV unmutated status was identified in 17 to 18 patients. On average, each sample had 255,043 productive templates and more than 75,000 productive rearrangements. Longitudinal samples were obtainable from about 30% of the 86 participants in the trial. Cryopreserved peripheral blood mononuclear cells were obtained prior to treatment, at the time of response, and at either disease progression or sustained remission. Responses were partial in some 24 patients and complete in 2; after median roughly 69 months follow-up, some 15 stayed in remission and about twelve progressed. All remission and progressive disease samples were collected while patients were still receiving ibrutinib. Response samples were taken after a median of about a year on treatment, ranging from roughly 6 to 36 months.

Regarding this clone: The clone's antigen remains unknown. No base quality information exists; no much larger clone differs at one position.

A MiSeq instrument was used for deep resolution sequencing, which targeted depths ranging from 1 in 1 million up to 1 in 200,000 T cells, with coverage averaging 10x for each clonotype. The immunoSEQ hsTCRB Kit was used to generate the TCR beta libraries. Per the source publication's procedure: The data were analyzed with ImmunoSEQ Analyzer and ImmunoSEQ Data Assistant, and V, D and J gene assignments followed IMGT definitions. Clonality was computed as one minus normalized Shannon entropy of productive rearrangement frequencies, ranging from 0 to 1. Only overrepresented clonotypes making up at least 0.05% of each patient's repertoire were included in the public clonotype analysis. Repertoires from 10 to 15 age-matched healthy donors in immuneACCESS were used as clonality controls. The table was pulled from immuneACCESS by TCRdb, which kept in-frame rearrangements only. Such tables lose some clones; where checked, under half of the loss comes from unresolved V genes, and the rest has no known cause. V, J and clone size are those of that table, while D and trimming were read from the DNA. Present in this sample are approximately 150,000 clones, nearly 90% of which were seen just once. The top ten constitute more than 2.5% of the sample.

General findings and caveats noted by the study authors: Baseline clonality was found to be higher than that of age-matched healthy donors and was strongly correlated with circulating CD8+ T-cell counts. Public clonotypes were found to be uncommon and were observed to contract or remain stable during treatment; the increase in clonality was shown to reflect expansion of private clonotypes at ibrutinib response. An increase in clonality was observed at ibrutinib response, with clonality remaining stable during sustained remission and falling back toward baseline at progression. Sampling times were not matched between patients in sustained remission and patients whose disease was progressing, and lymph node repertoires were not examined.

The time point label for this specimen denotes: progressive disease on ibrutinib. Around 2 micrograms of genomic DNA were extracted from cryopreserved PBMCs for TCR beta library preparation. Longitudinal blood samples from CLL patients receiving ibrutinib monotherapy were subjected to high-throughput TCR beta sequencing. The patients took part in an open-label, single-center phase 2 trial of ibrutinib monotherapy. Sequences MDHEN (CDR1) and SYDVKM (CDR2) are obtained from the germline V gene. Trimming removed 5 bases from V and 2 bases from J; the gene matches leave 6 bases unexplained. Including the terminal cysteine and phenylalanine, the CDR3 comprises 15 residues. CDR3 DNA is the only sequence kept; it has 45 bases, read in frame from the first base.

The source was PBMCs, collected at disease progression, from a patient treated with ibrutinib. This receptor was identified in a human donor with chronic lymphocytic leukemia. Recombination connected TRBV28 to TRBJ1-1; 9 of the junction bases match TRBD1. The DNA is TGTGCCAGCAGTCCCGGGACAGGGATAAACACTGAAGCTTTCTTT. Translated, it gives CASSPGTGINTEAFF.